This TCR beta chain was found in a study of human T cells and chemical hapten exposure. Study summary: Patients, mostly women, had alopecia areata, alopecia totalis or alopecia universalis. From small differences in pooled library volume came most of the variation in per-sample TCR yields.

The CDR3 is 14 residues long. Germline V gene lookup returns CDR1 MDHEN and CDR2 SYDVKM. V was shortened by 5 bases and J by 0 bases, with 8 bases between the two germline ends. The sample's time point: pre-sensitization, week 0. The treatment: therapeutic diphenylcyclopropenone sensitization with weekly scalp DPC. Original processing methods: Samples had a median of around 94,000 TCRs, ranging about 20,000 to 750,000. Each CDR3 protein is one row after TCRdb ran MiXCR on the RACE reads. The V and J calls shown here were made by TCRdb, not taken from the authors' results. The sample carries approximately 400,000 distinct CDR3 sequences, approximately 5.1% recorded once. This clonotype was found a few times. What it binds is not known. Study findings and constraints: With alopecia, donors may have immune responses unlike healthy people's.

The chain has TRBV28 and TRBJ2-1; D is unclear. Specimen: whole blood, collected in connection with sensitization to the hapten diphenylcyclopropenone (DPC). This receptor was identified in a woman between 50 and 59 years old with alopecia areata. Some clones in this sample may be carry-over from other donors' samples. The CDR3 DNA reads TGTGCCAGCAGTCAATTTACCTCCTACAATGAGCAGTTCTTC. This codes for CASSQFTSYNEQFF. The full variable domain, rest sourced from reference TRBV28 and TRBJ2-1, is DVKVTQSSRYLVKRTGEKVFLECVQDMDHENMFWYRQDPGLGLRLIYFSYDVKMKEKGDIPEGYSVSREKKERFSLILESASTNQTSMYLCASSQFTSYNEQFFGPGTRLTVL.